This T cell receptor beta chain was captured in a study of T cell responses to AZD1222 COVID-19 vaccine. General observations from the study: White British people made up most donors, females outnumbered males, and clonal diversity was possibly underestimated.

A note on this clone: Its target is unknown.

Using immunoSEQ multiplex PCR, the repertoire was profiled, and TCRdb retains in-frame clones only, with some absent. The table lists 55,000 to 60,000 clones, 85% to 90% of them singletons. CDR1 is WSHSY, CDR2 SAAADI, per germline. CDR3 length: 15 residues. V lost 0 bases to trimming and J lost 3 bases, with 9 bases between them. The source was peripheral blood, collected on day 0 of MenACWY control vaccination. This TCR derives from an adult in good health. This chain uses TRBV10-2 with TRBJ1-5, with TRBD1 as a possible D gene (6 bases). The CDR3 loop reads CASSESTGLNQPQHF. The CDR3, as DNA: TGCGCCAGCAGTGAGTCGACAGGCCTCAATCAGCCCCAGCATTTT.